Shown below are 19 T cell receptor beta chains from a single sample sequenced in a study of blood T cells in healthy people across ages. A second roughly 6 to 11 cycle PCR used barcoded and J-beta primers. TCRdb recomputed calls from the 5' RACE reads with MiXCR, one row per CDR3 protein. Here the sample spans around 1.1 million distinct CDR3 sequences, 30% to 40% being singletons. Source material: blood. These receptors all stem from a man aged 18 to 30 in good health.

The chain employs TRBV27 and TRBJ1-2, with 8 bases that match TRBD1. V shed 5 bases, J shed 1 base, and the junction held 12 bases outside the gene matches. Germline CDR1 MNHEY, CDR2 SMNVEV (reference sequence). This CDR3 has 17 amino acids. This CDR3 reads CASSPLFDRGLNYGYTF. The CDR3 DNA reads TGTGCCAGCAGTCCGCTCTTTGACAGGGGCCTTAACTATGGCTACACCTTC.

This chain uses TRBV7-2 with TRBJ1-1; 7 bases are shared with TRBD1. There are 14 residues in the CDR3. V lost 10 bases, J lost 4 bases, and 12 bases stayed unmatched. From germline, CDR1 is SGHTA and CDR2 FQGNSA. The CDR3 protein is CATATLQGFTEAFF. The CDR3 DNA follows: TGTGCCACCGCAACCCTACAGGGGTTCACTGAAGCTTTCTTT.

This clonotype was found a few times. The J gene is TRBJ2-3, the V gene TRBV5-1, with 7 bases aligning to TRBD2. CDR3 length: 13 amino acids. J gave up 4 bases and V 5 bases, and 4 bases lay outside the gene matches. Germline V gene lookup returns CDR1 SGHRS and CDR2 YFSETQ. Here the CDR3 DNA reads TGCGCCAGCAGTCAGCGGGGAGCAGATACGCAGTATTTT. It codes for CASSQRGADTQYF.

V is TRBV11-2 and J is TRBJ1-2; D is uncertain. Germline CDR1 and CDR2: SGHAT and FQNNGV. Deletions cut 1 base from V and 4 bases from J, with 13 bases between. The CDR3 runs to 15 residues. CDR3 residues: CASSLAGRQSYGYTF. Here the CDR3 DNA reads TGTGCCAGCAGCTTAGCTGGCAGGCAGTCCTATGGCTACACCTTC.

V and J are TRBV29-1 and TRBJ1-2; D gene unclear. The V gene lost 5 bases and the J gene lost 2 bases, with 12 bases spanning the gap. The germline CDR1 and CDR2 sequences are SQVTM and ANQGSEA. The CDR3 contains 13 residues. The CDR3 DNA reads TGCAGCGTTCTTCAGACGGGGAACTATGGCTACACCTTC. This codes for CSVLQTGNYGYTF. Combining the CDR3 with reference TRBV29-1 and TRBJ1-2 gives the whole variable domain SAVISQKPSRDICQRGTSLTIQCQVDSQVTMMFWYRQQPGQSLTLIATANQGSEATYESGFVIDKFPISRPNLTFSTLTVSNMSPEDSSIYLCSVLQTGNYGYTFGSGTRLTVV.

The chain joins TRBV27 to TRBJ2-2; the D call may be TRBD1 or TRBD2 (5 bases each). Trimming removed 4 bases from V and 7 bases from J, with 13 bases in between. This CDR3 has 14 amino acids. Germline loops: CDR1 MNHEY, CDR2 SMNVEV (reference sequence). The DNA for the CDR3 is TGTGCCAGCAGTTCTGGGGGTATTCACGGGGAGCTGTTTTTT. It is translated as CASSSGGIHGELFF.

This clonotype was observed a handful of times. The genes are TRBV20-1 and TRBJ1-1; D uncertain. CDR3 length equals 12 residues. V was shortened by 4 bases and J by 8 bases, with 14 bases between the two germline ends. Germline CDR1 reads DFQATT; CDR2 reads SNEGSKA (reference sequence). This CDR3 is CSATSVTAEAFF. CDR3 coding DNA: TGCAGTGCTACCTCGGTGACTGCGGAAGCTTTCTTT.

The chain is built from TRBV7-2 and TRBJ1-5; D perhaps matches TRBD1 (6 bases). The length of the CDR3 is 13 residues. The ends were cut back, 8 bases at V and 2 bases at J, with 10 bases in the middle. Germline V lookup: CDR1 SGHTA, CDR2 FQGNSA. Written as DNA, the CDR3 is TGTGCCAGCGAACAGGGAGGCAATCAGCCCCAGCATTTT. Amino acids: CASEQGGNQPQHF. The full variable domain, rest sourced from reference TRBV7-2 and TRBJ1-5, is GAGVSQSPSNKVTEKGKDVELRCDPISGHTALYWYRQSLGQGLEFLIYFQGNSAPDKSGLPSDRFSAERTGGSVSTLTIQRTQQEDSAVYLCASEQGGNQPQHFGDGTRLSIL.

This clonotype was seen a few times. This chain uses TRBV6-6 with TRBJ2-2, with D possibly matching TRBD1 (5 bases). Trimming removed 10 bases from V and 4 bases from J, with 16 bases in between. The CDR3 runs 14 residues. Germline lookup yields CDR1 MNHNY and CDR2 SVGAGI (reference sequence). Here the CDR3 reads CATVFRDGTGELFF. CDR3 DNA: TGTGCCACAGTATTCAGGGATGGCACCGGGGAGCTGTTTTTT.

V usage is TRBV10-3 and J usage is TRBJ2-3, with 8 bases fitting TRBD2. This CDR3 contains 17 residues. Germline V gives CDR1 ENHRY, CDR2 SYGVKD. The junction had 13 bases not matched to a gene; V was cut back by 5 bases and J by 3 bases. CDR3 sequence (DNA): TGTGCCATCAGTAAGGGCTTAGCGGGGAGCGGGACAGATACGCAGTATTTT. This codes for CAISKGLAGSGTDTQYF.

Points on this clonotype: The junction does not match germline at one end; this may be a read error. The J gene is TRBJ1-2, the V gene TRBV19, with 8 positions matching TRBD1. The CDR3 is 16 residues long. Germline CDR1 LNHDA, CDR2 SQIVND (reference sequence). The CDR3 region is CASSFRTGTTNYGYTF. CDR3 nucleotide sequence: TGTGCCAGTAGTTTCCGGACAGGGACAACTAACTATGGCTACACCTTT.

This clonotype was counted a few times. In DNA, the CDR3 is TGCAGTGCTAGAGGCGGAGGGAGGGTTCAGTACTTC. It translates to CSARGGGRVQYF. V is TRBV20-1 and J is TRBJ2-4, with 7 bases lining up with TRBD2. V lost 1 base and J lost 11; bases outside the gene matches: 5. This CDR3 spans 12 amino acids. CDR1 and CDR2 (germline): DFQATT, SNEGSKA (reference sequence).

This clonotype has only a few counts. The chain combines TRBV7-2 with TRBJ1-1; 8 bases are a match to TRBD1. This CDR3 is built from 16 residues. Germline V CDR1 and CDR2: SGHTA, FQGNSA. Trimming took 1 base from V and 1 from J; bases not matched to a gene: 5. CDR3 protein: CASSLGRQGTNTEAFF. In nucleotides, the CDR3 is TGTGCCAGCAGCTTAGGCCGACAGGGGACGAACACTGAAGCTTTCTTT.

This chain uses TRBV12-3 or TRBV12-4 with TRBJ1-2; the D gene is possibly TRBD1 (6 bases). The ends were cut back, 5 bases at V and 5 bases at J, with 18 bases in the middle. The CDR3 runs to 15 residues. CDR3 sequence reads: CASSPGGGADYGYTF. CDR3 coding DNA: TGTGCCAGCAGTCCAGGAGGGGGGGCTGATTATGGCTACACCTTC.

The chain uses TRBV5-1 and TRBJ2-5; possible D gene TRBD2, 6 bases. Germline CDR1 SGHRS, CDR2 YFSETQ. This CDR3 spans 14 amino acids. The V gene lost 1 base and the J gene lost 11 bases, with 18 bases spanning the gap. Here the CDR3 DNA reads TGCGCCAGCAGCTTGAGCGGGTCCAACAATGAGCAGTACTTC. Translating gives CASSLSGSNNEQYF.

This clonotype was counted a single time. The chain links TRBV21-1 to TRBJ2-5. The J call is uncertain, as TRBJ2-4 better fits the DNA end. TRBV21-1 is flagged as a pseudogene. This CDR3 has 14 amino acids. The CDR3 sequence: CASKVGNTKNIQYF. CDR3 in DNA: TGTGCCAGCAAGGTTGGGAACACCAAAAACATTCAGTACTTC.

This chain connects TRBV4-1 to TRBJ1-2, with 7 bases that match TRBD1. The CDR3 runs 14 residues. V shed 4 bases, J shed 3 bases, and the junction held 5 bases outside the gene matches. Germline-derived CDR1 and CDR2 are MGHRA and YSYEKL. CDR3 in amino acids: CASSRTTGDYGYTF. The CDR3 region has the DNA TGCGCCAGCAGCCGGACTACAGGGGACTATGGCTACACCTTC.

This sequence joins TRBV20-1 and TRBJ1-1; no clear D gene. The CDR3 runs to 17 residues. Germline assignment: CDR1 DFQATT and CDR2 SNEGSKA (reference sequence). Trimming cost V 1 base and J 0 bases, with 18 bases left between them. CDR3 in DNA: TGCAGTGCTAGAGGAATCAGGAGCCGCTTACTGAACACTGAAGCTTTCTTT. This gives the protein CSARGIRSRLLNTEAFF.

The rearrangement uses TRBV5-1 and TRBJ2-7, with D perhaps being TRBD1 or TRBD2 (5 bases each). The length of the CDR3 is 16 residues. Trimming cost V 6 bases and J 2 bases, with 21 bases left between them. In germline, CDR1 is SGHRS, CDR2 YFSETQ. The CDR3 reads CASTPSRDRTTYEQYF. CDR3 nucleotide sequence: TGCGCCAGCACCCCCTCCCGGGACCGTACGACCTACGAGCAGTACTTC.